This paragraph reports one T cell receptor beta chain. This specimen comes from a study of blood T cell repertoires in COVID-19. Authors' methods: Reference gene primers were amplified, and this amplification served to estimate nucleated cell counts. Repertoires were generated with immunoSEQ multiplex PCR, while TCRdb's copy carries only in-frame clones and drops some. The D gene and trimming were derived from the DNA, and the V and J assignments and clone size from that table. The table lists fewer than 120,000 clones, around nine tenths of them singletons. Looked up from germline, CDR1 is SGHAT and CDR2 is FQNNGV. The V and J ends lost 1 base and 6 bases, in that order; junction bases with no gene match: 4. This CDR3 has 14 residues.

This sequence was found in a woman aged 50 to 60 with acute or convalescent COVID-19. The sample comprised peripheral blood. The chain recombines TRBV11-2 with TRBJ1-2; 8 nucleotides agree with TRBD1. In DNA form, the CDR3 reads TGTGCCAGCAGCTTAGGGACAGGGAGACATGGCTACACCTTC. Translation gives CASSLGTGRHGYTF.